This passage covers 21 T cell receptor beta chains from one sample sequenced in a study of blood T cells in healthy people across ages. The authors ran a second PCR of 7 to 11 cycles using a sample-barcoded 5' primer and a J-beta primer mix. TCRdb fed the 5' RACE reads into MiXCR, producing one record per CDR3 protein. Of 1.5 million to 2 million distinct CDR3 sequences in the sample, 28% were seen once. Sequencing input: blood. These receptors all stem from a woman in her twenties or thirties in good health.

The chain joins TRBV5-1 to TRBJ2-1; tentative D call: TRBD1 (6 bases). The length of the CDR3 is 19 residues. The germline V gene has CDR1 SGHRS and CDR2 YFSETQ. V lost 4 bases and J 0 bases, leaving 23 bases between the germline ends. CDR3 DNA sequence: TGCGCCAGCAGCCCACTGGGTCACAGGGTCAAGGACTCCTACAATGAGCAGTTCTTC. Amino acid sequence: CASSPLGHRVKDSYNEQFF.

The rearrangement links TRBV12-5 to TRBJ2-1; tentative D call: TRBD2 (6 bases). Trimming removed 7 bases at V and 12 bases at J, with 19 bases between. CDR1 is LGHNT, CDR2 FRNRAP, per germline. CDR3 length equals 13 residues. The CDR3 bases are TGTGCTAGTGCAGAGGGCGGGACTGGTGGGCAGTTCTTC. Encoded protein: CASAEGGTGGQFF.

Many counts were recorded for this clonotype. V usage is TRBV20-1 and J usage is TRBJ2-1; 9 bases line up with TRBD2. V trimming: 1 base; J trimming: 8 bases; junction bases outside the gene matches: 6. The CDR3 loop spans 14 amino acids. The V gene's germline CDR1 is DFQATT and CDR2 SNEGSKA (reference sequence). The CDR3 DNA is TGCAGTGCTAGAGTTAGCGGGAGAGTCTATGAGCAGTTCTTC. The encoded protein is CSARVSGRVYEQFF.

In regard to this clonotype: This may stem from a read error, because a much larger clone lies one nucleotide away. The gene calls are TRBV20-1 and TRBJ2-7; D unresolved. This CDR3 comprises 15 residues. The germline CDR1 and CDR2 sequences are DFQATT and SNEGSKA (reference sequence). Trimming removed 5 bases from V and 7 bases from J, with 24 bases in between. As DNA, the CDR3 is TGCAGTGCTGAGGAAATCGGATCCCCCTACAATGAGCAGTACTTC. This gives the protein CSAEEIGSPYNEQYF.

This clonotype was seen a handful of times. The rearrangement links TRBV27 to TRBJ2-7; 10 nucleotides line up with TRBD1. Germline V lookup: CDR1 MNHEY, CDR2 SMNVEV (reference sequence). This CDR3 region has 15 residues. Trimming removed 6 bases from V and 6 bases from J; junction bases left unmatched: 11. DNA of the CDR3: TGTGCCAGCAGACAACTGGGACAGGGGCCCCTCGAGCAGTACTTC. It is translated as CASRQLGQGPLEQYF.

This clonotype was picked up many times. The chain uses TRBV7-9 and TRBJ2-7; D unresolved. CDR3 length: 12 amino acids. Per the germline V gene, CDR1 is SEHNR and CDR2 is FQNEAQ (reference sequence). Trimming removed 5 bases at V and 3 bases at J, with 8 bases between. The CDR3 bases are TGTGCCAGCAGCCCGTTGGGCTACGAGCAGTACTTC. Translating gives CASSPLGYEQYF.

The J gene is TRBJ1-2, the V gene TRBV20-1; tentatively, D is TRBD1 (6 bases). V was cut by 4 bases and J by 7 bases, with 19 bases left in between. This CDR3 has 14 amino acids. Germline CDR1 reads DFQATT; CDR2 reads SNEGSKA (reference sequence). CDR3 nucleotide sequence: TGCAGTGCTACCGGTGATGGGGGGCCGGTTGGCTACACCTTC. It encodes CSATGDGGPVGYTF.

This clonotype was seen a single time. Mismatch with germline at one junction end may stem from a read error. The gene calls are TRBV11-2 and TRBJ2-1; TRBD1 is a possible D gene (6 bases). The CDR3 contains 13 residues. Germline V gene lookup returns CDR1 SGHAT and CDR2 FQNNGV. The CDR3: CAGSLEGGNEQFF. The CDR3 DNA is TGTGCCGGCAGCTTAGAAGGGGGCAATGAGCAGTTCTTC.

Ten or more counts support this clonotype. The chain employs TRBV14 and TRBJ2-5, with D uncertain. CDR1 and CDR2 from the germline V gene are SGHDN and FVKESK. The CDR3 covers 15 residues. V lost 4 bases and J lost 3, with 15 bases in between. CDR3 in DNA: TGTGCCAGCAGCCCCCGCCGGCAGCCTAAAGAGACCCAGTACTTC. Translating it yields CASSPRRQPKETQYF.

This clonotype was seen at least ten times. The chain employs TRBV11-2 and TRBJ2-7; D unresolved. The CDR3 length is 15 residues. V lost 2 bases and J lost 1, with 12 bases in between. Germline V gene sequence: CDR1 SGHAT, CDR2 FQNNGV. CDR3 residues: CASSLYSDNSYEQYF. Written as DNA, the CDR3 is TGTGCCAGCAGCTTATATTCAGACAATTCCTACGAGCAGTACTTC.

Notes on this clonotype: This may arise from a read error, as a much more abundant clone is one base away. The J gene is TRBJ2-7, the V gene TRBV12-3 or TRBV12-4, with 8 bases matching TRBD1. Germline trimming cut 5 bases from V and 5 bases from J; bases unmatched to any gene: 8. The CDR3 sequence is 14 residues long. This chain's CDR3 is CASSVGQGGNEQYF. Here the CDR3 DNA reads TGTGCCAGCAGTGTTGGACAGGGTGGAAACGAGCAGTACTTC.

This clonotype has more than one count but fewer than ten. The rearrangement uses TRBV12-5 and TRBJ2-3; 9 bases line up with TRBD1. The CDR3 contains 12 residues. Germline V lookup: CDR1 LGHNT, CDR2 FRNRAP. Trimming at V came to 6 bases and at J to 14 bases, leaving 9 bases not matched to a gene. CDR3: CASGSGQGVGYF. The DNA of the CDR3 is TGTGCTAGTGGCTCGGGACAGGGTGTAGGGTATTTT.

This clonotype has only a few counts. Germline and junction disagree at one end, which may indicate a read error. This sequence joins TRBV2 and TRBJ2-3; no firm D call. Germline V gene data show CDR1 as SNHLY and CDR2 as FYNNEI. This CDR3 comprises 14 residues. The CDR3 sequence: CASSEEFSADTRYF. The CDR3 DNA follows: TGTGCCAGCAGTGAAGAGTTTTCGGCAGATACGCGGTATTTT.

V gene TRBV4-1 combines with J gene TRBJ1-1, with D hard to call. V dropped 4 bases and J dropped 2 bases, with 11 bases sitting between them. CDR3 length: 14 residues. Germline V CDR1 and CDR2: MGHRA, YSYEKL. The DNA of the CDR3 is TGCGCCAGCAGCCGCCTTATACGCAACACTGAAGCTTTCTTT. Translating gives CASSRLIRNTEAFF.

The sample holds a few counts of this clonotype. This chain uses TRBV25-1 with TRBJ1-1; unclear D gene. Germline V gene lookup returns CDR1 MGHDK and CDR2 SYGVNS. V was trimmed by 3 bases and J by 0 bases, leaving 8 bases between them. The CDR3 sequence is 14 residues long. Here the CDR3 reads CASSDPRVNTEAFF. CDR3 DNA sequence: TGTGCCAGCAGTGACCCAAGGGTGAACACTGAAGCTTTCTTT.

This chain joins TRBV29-1 and TRBJ1-2, with 8 bases aligning to TRBD1. CDR1 is SQVTM, CDR2 ANQGSEA, per germline. The J segment lost 7 bases and the V segment lost 7 bases, leaving 8 bases of the junction unmatched. The CDR3 spans 12 residues. Written as DNA, the CDR3 is TGCAGCGCCCTGACAGGGGAAAGTGGCTACACCTTC. It encodes CSALTGESGYTF.

The V call is TRBV19, the J call TRBJ1-5, with D tentatively TRBD1 (5 bases). This CDR3 contains 16 residues. Germline assignment: CDR1 LNHDA and CDR2 SQIVND (reference sequence). V dropped 5 bases and J dropped 6 bases, with 20 bases sitting between them. The DNA for the CDR3 is TGTGCCAGTAGTCCCTTGGGGACCACATTGGGTCAGCCCCAGCATTTT. Its translation: CASSPLGTTLGQPQHF.

The chain combines TRBV29-1 with TRBJ2-4, with a tentative D call TRBD2 (6 bases). The DNA end lines up better with TRBJ2-7; the J call may be wrong. CDR1 and CDR2 (germline): SQVTM, ANQGSEA. The CDR3 covers 14 residues. The CDR3 DNA sequence: TGCAGCGTTGTTGGCGGGACGCTTGGAAGCGAGCAGTACTTC. This encodes CSVVGGTLGSEQYF.

This clonotype was seen a handful of times. The chain links TRBV6-2 or TRBV6-3 to TRBJ1-6; the match to TRBD1 covers 10 bases. With V trimmed by 0 bases and J by 8 bases, 1 base remained unmatched. Germline assignment: CDR1 MNHEY and CDR2 SVGEGT. The CDR3 extends over 15 amino acids. In DNA, the CDR3 is TGTGCCAGCAGTTACTCGACAGGGGGCGATTCACCCCTCCACTTT. Translated, it gives CASSYSTGGDSPLHF.

Points on this clonotype: Mismatch with germline at one junction end may stem from a read error. The chain employs TRBV5-1 and TRBJ2-6; D might be TRBD1 (5 bases). Germline values: CDR1 SGHRS, CDR2 YFSETQ. The CDR3 extends over 14 amino acids. The CDR3 DNA reads as TGCGCCAGCAGCTCCAACGCTGGGGCCAACGCCCTGACTTTC. It specifies CASSSNAGANALTF.

This rearrangement joins TRBV12-3 or TRBV12-4 to TRBJ1-5, with D perhaps TRBD1 (5 bases). Trimming took 6 bases from V and 5 from J, leaving 11 bases between them. The CDR3 runs 13 residues. CDR3 loop: CASSDRADQPQHF. DNA for the CDR3: TGTGCCAGCAGCGACAGAGCCGATCAGCCCCAGCATTTT.